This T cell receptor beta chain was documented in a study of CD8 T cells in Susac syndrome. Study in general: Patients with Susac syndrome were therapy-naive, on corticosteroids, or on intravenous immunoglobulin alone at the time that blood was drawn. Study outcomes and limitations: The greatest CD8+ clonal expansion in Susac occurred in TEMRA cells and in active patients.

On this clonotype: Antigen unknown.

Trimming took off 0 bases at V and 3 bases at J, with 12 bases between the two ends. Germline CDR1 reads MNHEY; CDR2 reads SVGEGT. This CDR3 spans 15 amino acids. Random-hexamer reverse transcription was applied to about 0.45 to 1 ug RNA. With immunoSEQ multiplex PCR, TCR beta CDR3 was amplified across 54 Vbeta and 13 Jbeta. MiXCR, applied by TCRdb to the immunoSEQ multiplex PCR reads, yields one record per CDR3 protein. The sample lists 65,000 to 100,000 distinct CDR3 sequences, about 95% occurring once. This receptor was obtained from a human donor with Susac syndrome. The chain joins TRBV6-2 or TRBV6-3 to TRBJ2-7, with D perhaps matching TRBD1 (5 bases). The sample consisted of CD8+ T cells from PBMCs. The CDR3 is CASSYSRQGGYEQYV. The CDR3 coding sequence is TGTGCCAGCAGTTACTCGAGGCAGGGTGGCTACGAGCAGTACGTC.